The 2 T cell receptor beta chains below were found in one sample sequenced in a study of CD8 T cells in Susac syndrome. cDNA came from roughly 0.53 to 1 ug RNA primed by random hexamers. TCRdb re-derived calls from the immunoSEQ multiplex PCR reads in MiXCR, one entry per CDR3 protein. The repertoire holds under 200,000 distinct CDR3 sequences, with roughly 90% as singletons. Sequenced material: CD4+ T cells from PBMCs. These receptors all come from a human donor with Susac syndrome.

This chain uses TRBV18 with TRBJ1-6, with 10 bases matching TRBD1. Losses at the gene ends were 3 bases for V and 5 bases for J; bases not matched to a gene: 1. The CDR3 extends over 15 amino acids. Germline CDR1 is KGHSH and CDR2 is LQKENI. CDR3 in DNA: TGTGCCAGCTCACCGGGGACAGGGGATAATTCACCCCTCCACTTT. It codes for CASSPGTGDNSPLHF.

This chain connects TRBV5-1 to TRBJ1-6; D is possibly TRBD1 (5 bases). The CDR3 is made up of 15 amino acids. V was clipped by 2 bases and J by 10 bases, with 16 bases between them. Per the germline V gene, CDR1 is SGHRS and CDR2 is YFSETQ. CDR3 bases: TGCGCCAGCAGCTTCGACCAGGGTAAGGAATCACCCCTCCACTTT. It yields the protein CASSFDQGKESPLHF.